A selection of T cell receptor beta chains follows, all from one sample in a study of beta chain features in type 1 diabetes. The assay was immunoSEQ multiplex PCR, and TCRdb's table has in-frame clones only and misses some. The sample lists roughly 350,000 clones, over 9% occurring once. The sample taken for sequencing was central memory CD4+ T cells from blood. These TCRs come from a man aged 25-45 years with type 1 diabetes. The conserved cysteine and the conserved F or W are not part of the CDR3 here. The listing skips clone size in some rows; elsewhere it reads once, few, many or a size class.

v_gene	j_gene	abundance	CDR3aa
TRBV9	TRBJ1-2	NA	ASSGLGRVDGYT
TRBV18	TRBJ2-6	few	ASSPQGTGANVLT
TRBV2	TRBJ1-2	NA	ASSTDVNYGYT
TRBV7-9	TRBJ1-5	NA	ASSSWEGALSNQPQH
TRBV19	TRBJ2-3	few	ASSVRTRPVVYTDTQY
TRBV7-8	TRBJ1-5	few	ASSLQGGNQPQH
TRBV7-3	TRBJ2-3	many	ASSSPNTDTQY
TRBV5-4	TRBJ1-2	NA	ASSLAVNYGYT
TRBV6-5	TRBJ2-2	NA	ASSRPQTGELF
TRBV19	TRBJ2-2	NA	ASSIEAAGETGELF
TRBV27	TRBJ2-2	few	ASTSANTGELF
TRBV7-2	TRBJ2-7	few	ASSFAGESYEQY
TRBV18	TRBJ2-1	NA	ASSPAGRERNEQF
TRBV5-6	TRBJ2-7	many	ASSLGGASSYEQY
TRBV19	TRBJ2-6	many	ASRNSGANVLT